The 9 T cell receptor beta chains below come from one sample, sequenced in a study of CD8+ T cells in alopecia areata. Sequencing used cDNA as its template, made by extracting RNA and reverse transcribing it. TCRdb's table, derived via immunoSEQ multiplex PCR, lists solely in-frame clones and lacks some. This repertoire shows tens of thousands of clones, roughly 92% found once; its top ten account for approximately 17%. Treatment here: oral pan-JAK inhibitor, 5-10 mg twice daily. The input for sequencing was CD8+ T cells sorted from blood, taken at week 24, from a patient treated with tofacitinib. These receptors were taken from a human donor with alopecia areata.

This clone was seen a few times. This rearrangement joins TRBV6-1 to TRBJ2-6; no firm D call. V was shortened by 0 bases and J by 0 bases, with 3 bases between the two germline ends. Germline V gene data show CDR1 as MNHNS and CDR2 as SASEGT. This CDR3 contains 15 residues. The CDR3 region is CASSEAHSGANVLTF. The CDR3 DNA reads as TGTGCCAGCAGTGAAGCACACTCTGGGGCCAACGTCCTGACTTTC.

The rearrangement links TRBV4-1 to TRBJ2-5; 8 nucleotides align to TRBD1. The assigned J gene may be wrong: the sequence end matches TRBJ2-7 better. This CDR3 spans 15 amino acids. In germline, CDR1 is MGHRA, CDR2 YSYEKL. The DNA of the CDR3 is TGCGCCAGCAGCCAAGAGGACAGGGCCTCCTACGAGCAGTACTTC. It is translated as CASSQEDRASYEQYF.

This chain links TRBV11-2 with TRBJ2-4; no definite D call. The CDR3 loop spans 13 amino acids. The germline CDR1 and CDR2 sequences are SGHAT and FQNNGV. Deletions cut 2 bases from V and 6 bases from J, with 8 bases between. The CDR3 is CASSLWGGNIQYF. DNA for the CDR3: TGTGCCAGCAGCTTATGGGGTGGAAACATTCAGTACTTC.

The chain combines TRBV28 with TRBJ2-7, with 8 bases identical to TRBD1. CDR3 length: 15 residues. The V and J ends lost 3 bases and 2 bases, in that order; junction bases with no gene match: 6. Germline CDR1 reads MDHEN; CDR2 reads SYDVKM. The CDR3 loop is CASSFIGTGPYEQYF. In DNA form, the CDR3 reads TGTGCCAGCAGTTTCATCGGGACAGGTCCCTACGAGCAGTACTTC. The full variable domain, completed using reference TRBV28 and TRBJ2-7, is DVKVTQSSRYLVKRTGEKVFLECVQDMDHENMFWYRQDPGLGLRLIYFSYDVKMKEKGDIPEGYSVSREKKERFSLILESASTNQTSMYLCASSFIGTGPYEQYFGPGTRLTVT.

The CDR3: CASSQDRRAFYNEQFF. The CDR3, as DNA: TGCGCCAGCAGCCAAGATAGGCGGGCCTTCTACAATGAGCAGTTCTTC. V gene TRBV4-3 combines with J gene TRBJ2-1; TRBD2 might be the D (5 bases). The V gene's germline CDR1 is LGHNA and CDR2 YSLEER. The CDR3 extends over 16 amino acids. Trimming stripped 0 bases from V and 3 bases from J, with 12 bases between.

The chain combines TRBV6-1 with TRBJ1-2; TRBD1 is a possible D gene (5 bases). The CDR3 runs 16 residues. V shed 3 bases and J shed 2 bases, with 16 bases lying between them. Germline CDR1 and CDR2: MNHNS and SASEGT. The CDR3 sequence: CASSEGREASNYGYTF. CDR3 coding DNA: TGTGCCAGCAGTGAGGGACGGGAGGCCAGCAACTATGGCTACACCTTC.

The chain has TRBV7-6 and TRBJ1-5; TRBD1 is a possible D gene (5 bases). Trimming cost V 2 bases and J 5 bases, with 10 bases left between them. The CDR3 is 14 amino acids. Looked up from germline, CDR1 is SGHVS and CDR2 is FNYEAQ. The CDR3 region is CASSLRGNDQPQHF. The DNA of the CDR3 is TGTGCCAGCAGCTTACGGGGGAACGATCAGCCCCAGCATTTT.

The V and J genes are TRBV7-2 and TRBJ2-5; TRBD2 agrees at 13 bases. CDR3 length equals 17 residues. Germline V gene sequence: CDR1 SGHTA, CDR2 FQGNSA. With 5 bases clipped from V and 5 bases from J, the junction kept 11 bases outside the gene matches. The CDR3 region has the DNA TGTGCCAGCAGCGCAACTAGCGGGGGGGAGGTTTGGGAGACCCAGTACTTC. It encodes CASSATSGGEVWETQYF. Full variable domain (outside the CDR3, taken from reference TRBV7-2 and TRBJ2-5): GAGVSQSPSNKVTEKGKDVELRCDPISGHTALYWYRQSLGQGLEFLIYFQGNSAPDKSGLPSDRFSAERTGGSVSTLTIQRTQQEDSAVYLCASSATSGGEVWETQYFGPGTRLLVL.

This clone has more than one count but fewer than ten. The chain joins TRBV6-5 to TRBJ2-3; D not resolved. Germline V lookup: CDR1 MNHEY, CDR2 SVGAGI. V lost 6 bases, J lost 1 base, and 11 bases lay in between. The CDR3 consists of 14 residues. In DNA form, the CDR3 reads TGTGCCAGCAGCCCCCCCGAGGGCACAGATACGCAGTATTTT. Its protein is CASSPPEGTDTQYF.